This TCR beta chain was identified during a study of blood T cell repertoires in COVID-19. Study in general: Samples of COVID-19 (acute and convalescent) were obtained from the United States, Italy and Spain. In each case, the material was cDNA or gDNA derived from T cells, B-cell-depleted T cells, or PBMCs.

Original processing notes: Amplification of reference gene primers was used by the study to estimate nucleated cell counts. Measured with immunoSEQ multiplex PCR; TCRdb has only the in-frame clones, and not every one. From that table come the V and J calls and clone size; the DNA was used to work out D and trimming. The sample has 130,000 to 150,000 clones; about nine tenths are singletons. The CDR3 loop spans 14 amino acids. CDR1 and CDR2 from the germline V gene are LGHNA and YNFKEQ. V lost 2 bases and J 4 bases, leaving 8 bases between the germline ends. The rearrangement links TRBV4-2 to TRBJ2-2; TRBD1 might be the D (6 bases). The specimen was peripheral blood. The source of this sequence is a man aged 50 or older with active or convalescent COVID-19. The CDR3 DNA is TGTGCCAGCAGCCAAACAGGGTCCACCGGGGAGCTGTTTTTT. Encoded protein: CASSQTGSTGELFF.